The 29 T cell receptor beta chains reported below all come from one sample, sequenced in a study of blood T cell repertoires in COVID-19. Using immunoSEQ multiplex PCR, the repertoire was profiled, and TCRdb retains in-frame clones only, with some absent. The table shows roughly 70,000 clones, with around 90% occurring only once. The specimen sequenced was peripheral blood. These receptors came from an elderly woman with active or convalescent COVID-19.

The J gene is TRBJ2-7, the V gene TRBV18, with D maybe TRBD1 (6 bases). Trimming took off 4 bases at V and 3 bases at J, with 19 bases between the two ends. Per germline, CDR1 KGHSH and CDR2 LQKENI. The CDR3 extends over 16 amino acids. The CDR3 sequence: CASSLLRAGELYEQYF. The CDR3, as DNA: TGTGCCAGCTCACTCCTCCGGGCAGGGGAACTCTACGAGCAGTACTTC.

This clone was seen once. This chain uses TRBV28 with TRBJ1-5, with 7 bases fitting TRBD1. Germline assignment: CDR1 MDHEN and CDR2 SYDVKM. Trimming cost V 4 bases and J 7 bases; bases outside gene matches: 7. The CDR3 has 14 amino acids. The CDR3 region is CASSSPGQPQPQHF. The CDR3 DNA reads as TGTGCCAGCAGTTCACCGGGACAGCCACAGCCCCAGCATTTT. The full variable domain, its missing parts supplied by reference TRBV28 and TRBJ1-5, is DVKVTQSSRYLVKRTGEKVFLECVQDMDHENMFWYRQDPGLGLRLIYFSYDVKMKEKGDIPEGYSVSREKKERFSLILESASTNQTSMYLCASSSPGQPQPQHFGDGTRLSIL.

The V call is TRBV11-3, the J call TRBJ2-3; a weak D match, TRBD2 (5 bases). The CDR3 has 12 residues. CDR1 is SGHNT and CDR2 is YENEEA in the germline V gene. Trimming stripped 6 bases from V and 11 bases from J, with 15 bases between. CDR3 bases: TGTGCCAGCAGTTCGGGATACGGCGGGCAGTATTTT. Encoded protein: CASSSGYGGQYF.

The J gene is TRBJ1-2, the V gene TRBV5-1; a weak D match, TRBD1 (5 bases). In germline, CDR1 is SGHRS, CDR2 YFSETQ. The ends were cut back, 3 bases at V and 0 bases at J, with 12 bases in the middle. The CDR3 has 15 amino acids. In DNA form, the CDR3 reads TGCGCCAGCAGCTCAACCGGACAAGCTAACTATGGCTACACCTTC. Protein: CASSSTGQANYGYTF.

This CDR3 is CASSQGVEQGNNQPQHF. Here the CDR3 DNA reads TGTGCCAGCAGCCAAGGAGTGGAGCAGGGGAACAATCAGCCCCAGCATTTT. The chain uses TRBV3-1 (or the pseudogene TRBV3-2) and TRBJ1-5, with D maybe TRBD1 (6 bases). The CDR3 sequence is 17 residues long. Trimming stripped 1 base from V and 3 bases from J, with 16 bases between. Looked up from germline, CDR1 is LGHDT and CDR2 is YNNKEL (reference sequence).

The chain carries TRBV19 and TRBJ2-3, with 8 bases lining up with TRBD2. The CDR3 sequence is 17 residues long. After removal of 6 bases from V and 6 bases from J, the junction contained 17 bases not matched to a gene. Per germline, CDR1 LNHDA and CDR2 SQIVND (reference sequence). The CDR3, as DNA: TGTGCCAGTAGCCAACCCGGGGGGGCAAAACTTTCCGATACGCAGTATTTT. Amino acid sequence: CASSQPGGAKLSDTQYF. Using reference TRBV19 and TRBJ2-3 for the parts outside the CDR3, the full variable domain is DGGITQSPKYLFRKEGQNVTLSCEQNLNHDAMYWYRQDPGQGLRLIYYSQIVNDFQKGDIAEGYSVSREKKESFPLTVTSAQKNPTAFYLCASSQPGGAKLSDTQYFGPGTRLTVL.

This chain joins TRBV24-1 and TRBJ2-2, with 12 bases identical to TRBD1. The J segment lost 9 bases and the V segment lost 10 bases, leaving 8 bases of the junction unmatched. Germline CDR1 KGHDR, CDR2 SFDVKD. CDR3 size: 14 residues. CDR3 in amino acids: CATRDRGHSRELFF. Written as DNA, the CDR3 is TGTGCCACGAGGGACAGGGGGCATAGTAGGGAGCTGTTTTTT.

The chain recombines TRBV3-1 (or the pseudogene TRBV3-2) with TRBJ1-6; no definite D call. CDR1 and CDR2 (germline): LGHDT, YNNKEL (reference sequence). Trimming stripped 7 bases from V and 9 bases from J, with 19 bases between. The CDR3 loop spans 15 amino acids. The CDR3 DNA follows: TGTGCCAGCACCCGGAGCGGGGTCTTGGGTTCACCCCTCCACTTT. Encoded protein: CASTRSGVLGSPLHF.

The chain links TRBV28 to TRBJ1-3; D call uncertain. V was shortened by 8 bases and J by 2 bases, with 4 bases between the two germline ends. Per germline, CDR1 MDHEN and CDR2 SYDVKM. The CDR3 covers 11 residues. The CDR3 DNA sequence: TGTGCCAGCGGAGCTGGAAACACCATATATTTT. Protein product: CASGAGNTIYF.

V and J are TRBV19 and TRBJ1-1, with TRBD1 matching 10 bases. The length of the CDR3 is 15 residues. V gave up 4 bases and J gave up 8 bases; unmatched junction bases: 10. Germline V lookup: CDR1 LNHDA, CDR2 SQIVND (reference sequence). The CDR3 DNA is TGTGCCAGTAGTAATGGGGGAGGGACAGGGGCCGAAGCTTTCTTT. It yields the protein CASSNGGGTGAEAFF.

Only one count was recorded for this clone. This chain links TRBV19 with TRBJ1-1, with D hard to call. Trimming stripped 1 base from V and 3 bases from J, with 12 bases between. The CDR3 has 15 amino acids. The germline CDR1 and CDR2 sequences are LNHDA and SQIVND (reference sequence). The CDR3 nucleotides are TGTGCCAGTAGTATAGTTGTTGGCACCGACACTGAAGCTTTCTTT. Its protein is CASSIVVGTDTEAFF.

The genes are TRBV6-1 and TRBJ2-3, with 11 positions matching TRBD2. CDR1 MNHNS and CDR2 SASEGT come from the germline V gene. The CDR3 is 17 residues long. V lost 2 bases to trimming and J lost 2 bases; unmatched junction nucleotides: 6. The CDR3 DNA is TGTGCCAGCAGTGAATCGGTACTAGCGGGGGACACAGATACGCAGTATTTT. It encodes CASSESVLAGDTDTQYF.

Here the CDR3 DNA reads TGTGCCAGCAAGCTCCCGGTTGGTCGGGATACGCAGTATTTT. It encodes CASKLPVGRDTQYF. The genes are TRBV2 and TRBJ2-3, with D unclear. V lost 7 bases and J 6 bases, leaving 17 bases between the germline ends. The CDR3 has 14 amino acids. From germline, CDR1 is SNHLY and CDR2 FYNNEI.

The rearrangement links TRBV6-2 or TRBV6-3 to TRBJ2-7; TRBD1 matches 7 bases. Germline V gene lookup returns CDR1 MNHEY and CDR2 SVGEGT. The CDR3 has 14 residues. V lost 7 bases and J lost 9; bases outside the gene matches: 15. The CDR3: CASNPGQTFFVQYF. CDR3 DNA: TGTGCCAGCAACCCGGGACAGACTTTTTTCGTGCAGTACTTC.

The chain recombines TRBV29-1 with TRBJ1-5; the D is unclear. The length of the CDR3 is 13 residues. Germline CDR1 and CDR2: SQVTM and ANQGSEA. The ends were cut back, 7 bases at V and 7 bases at J, with 17 bases in the middle. The CDR3 coding sequence is TGCAGCGCCGGATGGGCGTTTGACCAGCCCCAGCATTTT. This gives the protein CSAGWAFDQPQHF.

The V call is TRBV4-3, the J call TRBJ2-3; 10 nucleotides align to TRBD1. Trimming removed 3 bases from V and 0 bases from J; junction bases left unmatched: 0. Germline CDR1 LGHNA, CDR2 YSLEER. The CDR3 loop spans 15 amino acids. CDR3: CASSQGQGSTDTQYF. The CDR3 nucleotides are TGCGCCAGCAGCCAGGGACAGGGGAGCACAGATACGCAGTATTTT.

V gene TRBV5-6 combines with J gene TRBJ1-1; maybe TRBD1 (6 bases). The length of the CDR3 is 12 residues. From germline, CDR1 is SGHDT and CDR2 YYEEEE. Trimming cost V 3 bases and J 7 bases, with 10 bases left between them. CDR3 sequence: CASSWGGGEAFF. The CDR3 DNA sequence: TGTGCCAGCAGCTGGGGGGGCGGTGAAGCTTTCTTT.

The J gene is TRBJ2-7, the V gene TRBV6-5, with D hard to call. The V gene's germline CDR1 is MNHEY and CDR2 SVGAGI. The CDR3 spans 14 residues. The V end lost 2 bases, the J end lost 0 bases, and 8 bases lay between the germline ends. The CDR3 loop reads CASSYGFPSYEQYF. The CDR3 bases are TGTGCCAGCAGTTACGGCTTCCCCTCCTACGAGCAGTACTTC.

This clone has a single count. The chain employs TRBV7-8 and TRBJ1-1, with TRBD1 as a possible D gene (5 bases). Germline-derived CDR1 and CDR2 are SGHVS and FQNEAQ. There are 17 residues in the CDR3. Between the trimmed V and J ends, which lost 3 bases and 3 bases, there was a span of 20 bases. CDR3 in amino acids: CASSFFGQRQGYTEAFF. The CDR3 DNA reads as TGTGCCAGCAGCTTCTTTGGCCAGAGGCAGGGCTACACTGAAGCTTTCTTT. Full variable domain (outside the CDR3, taken from reference TRBV7-8 and TRBJ1-1): GAGVSQSPRYKVAKRGQDVALRCDPISGHVSLFWYQQALGQGPEFLTYFQNEAQLDKSGLPSDRFFAERPEGSVSTLKIQRTQQEDSAVYLCASSFFGQRQGYTEAFFGQGTRLTVV.

The V gene is TRBV2, the J gene TRBJ2-3, with TRBD2 identical over 15 bases. Germline CDR1 and CDR2: SNHLY and FYNNEI. This CDR3 has 16 amino acids. J lost 4 bases, V lost 5 bases, and 4 bases had no gene match. The CDR3 nucleotides are TGTGCCAGCAGTTTGGGACTAGCGGGGGGAGCAGATACGCAGTATTTT. It is translated as CASSLGLAGGADTQYF.

The V call is TRBV3-1 (or the pseudogene TRBV3-2), the J call TRBJ1-2, with D maybe TRBD1 (5 bases). Trimming stripped 0 bases from V and 5 bases from J, with 16 bases between. Germline values: CDR1 LGHDT, CDR2 YNNKEL (reference sequence). The CDR3 is 16 amino acids. CDR3 protein: CASSQDGSSGRYGYTF. The CDR3 DNA is TGTGCCAGCAGCCAAGACGGGTCCTCAGGGAGGTATGGCTACACCTTC.

The V call is TRBV30, the J call TRBJ1-3; D remains ambiguous. The CDR3 runs 15 residues. Looked up from germline, CDR1 is GTSNPN and CDR2 is SVGIG (reference sequence). Between the trimmed V and J ends, which lost 1 base and 2 bases, there was a span of 12 bases. CDR3 sequence (DNA): TGTGCCTGGAGTGAGATGTCTTCGGCTGGAAACACCATATATTTT. This sequence encodes CAWSEMSSAGNTIYF.

The sample holds one count of this clone. The gene calls are TRBV7-2 and TRBJ1-3; 9 bases agree with TRBD1. J gave up 7 bases and V 5 bases, and 12 bases lay outside the gene matches. CDR3 size: 16 residues. Germline V CDR1 and CDR2: SGHTA, FQGNSA. The CDR3 spells CASSPSGTGTWNTIYF. CDR3 in DNA: TGTGCCAGCAGCCCTTCTGGGACAGGGACTTGGAACACCATATATTTT.

CDR3 coding DNA: TGTGCCAGCCTAGCCCTGACTCGACTAGCGGGGGGCGGCTCCTACGAGCAGTACTTC. Its protein product is CASLALTRLAGGGSYEQYF. The V and J genes are TRBV6-9 and TRBJ2-7; 13 bases match TRBD2. J gave up 0 bases and V 8 bases, and 16 bases lay outside the gene matches. The CDR3 is 19 amino acids. From germline, CDR1 is MNHGY and CDR2 SVAAGI.

The chain carries TRBV9 and TRBJ1-6; 10 bases are a match to TRBD1. The CDR3 is 17 residues long. J was trimmed by 7 bases and V by 0 bases; bases with no gene match: 7. Germline CDR1 SGDLS, CDR2 YYNGEE. The CDR3 here is CASSVDPVGQGNSPLHF. CDR3 DNA sequence: TGTGCCAGCAGCGTAGACCCCGTGGGACAGGGGAATTCACCCCTCCACTTT. Filled out from reference TRBV9 and TRBJ1-6, the complete variable domain reads DSGVTQTPKHLITATGQRVTLRCSPRSGDLSVYWYQQSLDQGLQFLIQYYNGEERAKGNILERFSAQQFPDLHSELNLSSLELGDSALYFCASSVDPVGQGNSPLHFGNGTRLTVT.

This chain connects TRBV7-2 to TRBJ2-7; 12 bases map to TRBD2. Per the germline V gene, CDR1 is SGHTA and CDR2 is FQGNSA. This CDR3 region has 17 residues. V lost 2 bases, J lost 1 base, and 6 bases stayed unmatched. DNA for the CDR3: TGTGCCAGCAGCTTATTCCCGACTAGCGGGGGTTCCTACGAGCAGTACTTC. Amino acids: CASSLFPTSGGSYEQYF.

The rearrangement links TRBV28 to TRBJ1-1; the match to TRBD1 covers 11 bases. After removal of 6 bases from V and 4 bases from J, the junction contained 4 bases not matched to a gene. In germline, CDR1 is MDHEN, CDR2 SYDVKM. The CDR3 loop spans 14 amino acids. In DNA form, the CDR3 reads TGTGCCAGCAGAACCGGGACAGGGGGCACTGAAGCTTTCTTT. Residues: CASRTGTGGTEAFF.

The chain links TRBV18 to TRBJ1-3; D is ambiguous. V shed 0 bases and J shed 8 bases, with 11 bases lying between them. Germline V gene data show CDR1 as KGHSH and CDR2 as LQKENI. The CDR3 consists of 14 residues. CDR3: CASSPPPRDDTIYF. CDR3 coding DNA: TGTGCCAGCTCACCACCCCCCCGGGATGACACCATATATTTT. The full variable domain, with the rest looked up from reference TRBV18 and TRBJ1-3, is NAGVMQNPRHLVRRRGQEARLRCSPMKGHSHVYWYRQLPEEGLKFMVYLQKENIIDESGMPKERFSAEFPKEGPSILRIQQVVRGDSAAYFCASSPPPRDDTIYFGEGSWLTVV.

The chain employs TRBV19 and TRBJ2-3; D perhaps matches TRBD1 (5 bases). Germline CDR1 and CDR2: LNHDA and SQIVND (reference sequence). V lost 1 base and J 2 bases, leaving 13 bases between the germline ends. This CDR3 is 16 amino acids long. CDR3 in DNA: TGTGCCAGTAGTATAGTAGGGGCCTTTAACACAGATACGCAGTATTTT. Residues: CASSIVGAFNTDTQYF. The whole variable domain, remainder taken from reference TRBV19 and TRBJ2-3, is DGGITQSPKYLFRKEGQNVTLSCEQNLNHDAMYWYRQDPGQGLRLIYYSQIVNDFQKGDIAEGYSVSREKKESFPLTVTSAQKNPTAFYLCASSIVGAFNTDTQYFGPGTRLTVL.